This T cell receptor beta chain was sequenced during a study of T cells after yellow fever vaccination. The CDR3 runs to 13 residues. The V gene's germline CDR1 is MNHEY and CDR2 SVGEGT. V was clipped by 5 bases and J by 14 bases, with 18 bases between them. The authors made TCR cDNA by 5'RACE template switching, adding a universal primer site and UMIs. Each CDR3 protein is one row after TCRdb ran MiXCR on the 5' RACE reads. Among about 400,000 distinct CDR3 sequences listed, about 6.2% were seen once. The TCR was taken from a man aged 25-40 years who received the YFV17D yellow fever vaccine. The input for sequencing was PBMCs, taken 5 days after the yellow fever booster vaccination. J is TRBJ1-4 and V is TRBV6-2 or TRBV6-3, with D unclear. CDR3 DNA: TGTGCCAGCAGTCAAGCCCCCCGACGGCTTCTGTTTTTT. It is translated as CASSQAPRRLLFF.